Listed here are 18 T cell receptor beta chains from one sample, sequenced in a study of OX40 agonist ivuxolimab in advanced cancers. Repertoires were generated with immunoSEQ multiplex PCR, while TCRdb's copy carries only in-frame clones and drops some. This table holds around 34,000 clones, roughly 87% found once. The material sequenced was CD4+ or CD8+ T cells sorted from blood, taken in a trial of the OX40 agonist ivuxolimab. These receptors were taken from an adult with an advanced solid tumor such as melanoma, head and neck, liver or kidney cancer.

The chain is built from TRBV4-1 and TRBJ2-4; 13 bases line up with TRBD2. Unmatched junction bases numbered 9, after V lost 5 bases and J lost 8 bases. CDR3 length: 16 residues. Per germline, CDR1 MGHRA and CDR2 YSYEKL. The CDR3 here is CASSWGLAGMGHIQYF. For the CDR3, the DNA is TGCGCCAGCAGCTGGGGACTAGCGGGAATGGGGCACATTCAGTACTTC.

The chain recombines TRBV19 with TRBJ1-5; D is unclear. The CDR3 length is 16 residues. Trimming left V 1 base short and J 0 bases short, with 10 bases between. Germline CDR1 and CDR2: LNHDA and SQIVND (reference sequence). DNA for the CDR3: TGTGCCAGTAGTATAGGTGAGGGATATAGCAATCAGCCCCAGCATTTT. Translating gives CASSIGEGYSNQPQHF.

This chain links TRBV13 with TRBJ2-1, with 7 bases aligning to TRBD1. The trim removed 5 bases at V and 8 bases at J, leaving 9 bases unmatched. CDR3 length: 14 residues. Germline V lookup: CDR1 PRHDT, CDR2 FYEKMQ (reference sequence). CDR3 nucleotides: TGTGCCAGCAGCGCCCGGGACAGTCAACATGAGCAGTTCTTC. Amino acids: CASSARDSQHEQFF.

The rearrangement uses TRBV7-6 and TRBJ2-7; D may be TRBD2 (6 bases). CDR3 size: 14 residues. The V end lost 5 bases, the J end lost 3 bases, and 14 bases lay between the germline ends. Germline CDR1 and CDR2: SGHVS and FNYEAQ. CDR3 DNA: TGTGCCAGCAGCCCCGGGACTCGGTTCTACGAGCAGTACTTC. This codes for CASSPGTRFYEQYF.

The CDR3 protein is CASSSSGKSYNEQFF. CDR3 nucleotides: TGTGCCAGCAGCTCCTCCGGGAAATCCTACAATGAGCAGTTCTTC. This chain joins TRBV7-9 and TRBJ2-1; TRBD2 might be the D (5 bases). With 4 bases removed from V and 1 base from J, the gap between germline ends came to 11 bases. CDR3 length: 15 residues. In germline, CDR1 is SEHNR, CDR2 FQNEAQ (reference sequence).

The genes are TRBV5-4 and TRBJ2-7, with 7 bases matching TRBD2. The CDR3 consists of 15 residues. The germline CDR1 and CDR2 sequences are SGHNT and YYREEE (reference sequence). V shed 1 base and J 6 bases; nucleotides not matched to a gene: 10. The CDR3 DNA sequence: TGTGCCAGCAGCTTGTCTCTAGCGGAGTCGGTCGAGCAGTACTTC. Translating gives CASSLSLAESVEQYF.

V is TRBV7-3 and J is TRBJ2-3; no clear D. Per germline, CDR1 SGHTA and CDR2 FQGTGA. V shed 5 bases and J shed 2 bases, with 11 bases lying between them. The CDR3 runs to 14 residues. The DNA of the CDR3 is TGTGCCAGCAGCGCTACCCGCTTCACAGATACGCAGTATTTT. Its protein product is CASSATRFTDTQYF.

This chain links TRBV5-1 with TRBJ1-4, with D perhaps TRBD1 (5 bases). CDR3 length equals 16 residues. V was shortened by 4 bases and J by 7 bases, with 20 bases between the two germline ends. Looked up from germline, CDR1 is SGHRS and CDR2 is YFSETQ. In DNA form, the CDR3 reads TGCGCCAGCAGCCTCATGCGGACAACGGGCGGTGAAAAACTGTTTTTT. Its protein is CASSLMRTTGGEKLFF.

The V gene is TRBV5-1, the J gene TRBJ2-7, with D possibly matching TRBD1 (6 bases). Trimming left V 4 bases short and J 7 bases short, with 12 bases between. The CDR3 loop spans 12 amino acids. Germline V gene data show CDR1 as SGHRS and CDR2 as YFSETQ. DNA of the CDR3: TGCGCCAGCAGCCTAACAGGGATTGAGCAGTACTTC. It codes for CASSLTGIEQYF.

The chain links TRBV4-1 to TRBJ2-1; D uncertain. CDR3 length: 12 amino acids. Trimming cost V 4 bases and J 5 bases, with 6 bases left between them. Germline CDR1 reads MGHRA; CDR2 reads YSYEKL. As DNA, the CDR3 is TGCGCCAGCAGCCCTCTAAACAATGAGCAGTTCTTC. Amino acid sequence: CASSPLNNEQFF.

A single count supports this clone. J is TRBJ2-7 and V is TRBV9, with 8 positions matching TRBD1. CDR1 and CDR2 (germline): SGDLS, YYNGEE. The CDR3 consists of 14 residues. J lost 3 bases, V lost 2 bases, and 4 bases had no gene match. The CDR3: CASSVGTGHYEQYF. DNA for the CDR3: TGTGCCAGCAGCGTGGGGACAGGACACTACGAGCAGTACTTC.

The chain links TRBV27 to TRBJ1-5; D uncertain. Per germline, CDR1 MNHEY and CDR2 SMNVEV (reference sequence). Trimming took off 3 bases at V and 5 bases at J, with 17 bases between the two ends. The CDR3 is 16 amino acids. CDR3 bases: TGTGCCAGCAGTTTTGGGCTGGGTTGGGTGGATCAGCCCCAGCATTTT. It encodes CASSFGLGWVDQPQHF.

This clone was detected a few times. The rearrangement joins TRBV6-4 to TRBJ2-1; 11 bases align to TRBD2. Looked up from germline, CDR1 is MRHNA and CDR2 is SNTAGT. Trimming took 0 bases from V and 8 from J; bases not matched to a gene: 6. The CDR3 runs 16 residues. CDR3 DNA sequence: TGTGCCAGCAGTGACTCGGCTAGCGGGGGGAATGATGAGCAGTTCTTC. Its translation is CASSDSASGGNDEQFF.

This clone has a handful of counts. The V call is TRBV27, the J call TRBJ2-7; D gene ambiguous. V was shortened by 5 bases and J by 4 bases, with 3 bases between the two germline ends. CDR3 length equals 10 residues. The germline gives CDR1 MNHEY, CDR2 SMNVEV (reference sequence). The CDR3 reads CASSIYEQYF. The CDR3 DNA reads TGTGCCAGCAGTATTTACGAGCAGTACTTC.

The CDR3 spells CAWSVQVGTGLFRDTGELFF. The CDR3 DNA sequence: TGTGCCTGGAGTGTACAGGTCGGGACAGGGCTATTTCGAGACACCGGGGAGCTGTTTTTT. This rearrangement joins TRBV30 to TRBJ2-2, with 9 positions matching TRBD1. This CDR3 contains 20 residues. J was trimmed by 3 bases and V by 0 bases; bases with no gene match: 17. Germline V gene sequence: CDR1 GTSNPN, CDR2 SVGIG (reference sequence).

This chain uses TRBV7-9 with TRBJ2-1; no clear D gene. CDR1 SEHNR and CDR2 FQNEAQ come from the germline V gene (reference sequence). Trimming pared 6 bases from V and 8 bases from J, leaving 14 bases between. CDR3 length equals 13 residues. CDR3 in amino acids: CASRATLGDEQFF. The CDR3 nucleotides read TGTGCCAGCAGGGCGACTCTCGGCGATGAGCAGTTCTTC. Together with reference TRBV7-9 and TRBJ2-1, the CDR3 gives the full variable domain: DTGVSQNPRHKITKRGQNVTFRCDPISEHNRLYWYRQTLGQGPEFLTYFQNEAQLEKSRLLSDRFSAERPKGSFSTLEIQRTEQGDSAMYLCASRATLGDEQFFGPGTRLTVL.

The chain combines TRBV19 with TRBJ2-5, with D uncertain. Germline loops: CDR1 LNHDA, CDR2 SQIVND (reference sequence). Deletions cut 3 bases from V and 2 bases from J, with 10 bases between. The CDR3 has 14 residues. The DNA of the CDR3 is TGTGCCAGTAGTATCCACAGTTTACAAGAGACCCAGTACTTC. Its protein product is CASSIHSLQETQYF.

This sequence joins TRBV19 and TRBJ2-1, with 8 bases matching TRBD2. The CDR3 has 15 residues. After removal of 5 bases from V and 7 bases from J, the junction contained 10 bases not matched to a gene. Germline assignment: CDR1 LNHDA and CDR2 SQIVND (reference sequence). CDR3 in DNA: TGTGCCAGTAGTTCGGAGCGGGAGCTGGGGAATGAGCAGTTCTTC. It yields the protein CASSSERELGNEQFF. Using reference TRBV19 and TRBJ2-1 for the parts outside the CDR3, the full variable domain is DGGITQSPKYLFRKEGQNVTLSCEQNLNHDAMYWYRQDPGQGLRLIYYSQIVNDFQKGDIAEGYSVSREKKESFPLTVTSAQKNPTAFYLCASSSERELGNEQFFGPGTRLTVL.